Listed here are 23 T cell receptor beta chains from one sample, sequenced in a study of cytomegalovirus exposure and HLA in healthy donors. Amplification used 60 Vbeta primers and 13 Jbeta primers. Sequencing used immunoSEQ multiplex PCR; TCRdb keeps in-frame clones, though not all of them. The sample consists of 170,000 or so clones, around 84% of them appearing once. Sequences were obtained from PBMCs. These receptors were taken from a man aged 18 to 35 in good health and CMV-seronegative.

As for this clone: Germline is not matched at one junction end, which may reflect a read error. The rearrangement links TRBV7-9 to TRBJ1-3; TRBD1 might be the D (6 bases). This CDR3 is built from 15 residues. CDR1 and CDR2 from the germline V gene are SEHNR and FQNEAQ (reference sequence). CDR3 DNA: TGTTCCAGCAGCCCTGTGGCAGGGGCTGGAAACACCATATATTTT. This translates into CSSSPVAGAGNTIYF. Looking up the rest from reference TRBV7-9 and TRBJ1-3 gives the full variable domain: DTGVSQNPRHKITKRGQNVTFRCDPISEHNRLYWYRQTLGQGPEFLTYFQNEAQLEKSRLLSDRFSAERPKGSFSTLEIQRTEQGDSAMYLCSSSPVAGAGNTIYFGEGSWLTVV.

V usage is TRBV9 and J usage is TRBJ2-7, with 10 positions matching TRBD1. The CDR3 has 14 amino acids. Trimming took 3 bases from V and 6 from J; bases not matched to a gene: 6. Germline values: CDR1 SGDLS, CDR2 YYNGEE. CDR3 bases: TGTGCCAGCAGCGGGACAGGGGGAAGGGGCGAGCAGTACTTC. Translated, it gives CASSGTGGRGEQYF. The full variable domain, in which reference TRBV9 and TRBJ2-7 provide the parts outside the CDR3, is DSGVTQTPKHLITATGQRVTLRCSPRSGDLSVYWYQQSLDQGLQFLIQYYNGEERAKGNILERFSAQQFPDLHSELNLSSLELGDSALYFCASSGTGGRGEQYFGPGTRLTVT.

CDR3 in DNA: TGTGCCAGCAGCGTAGCCGGGGAGCGGGGGTACGAGCAGTACTTC. Residues: CASSVAGERGYEQYF. The chain links TRBV9 to TRBJ2-7, with 8 positions matching TRBD2. With 0 bases clipped from V and 4 bases from J, the junction kept 6 bases outside the gene matches. Germline loops: CDR1 SGDLS, CDR2 YYNGEE. The CDR3 runs to 15 residues.

The V and J genes are TRBV7-3 and TRBJ2-7; 7 nucleotides agree with TRBD1. V lost 2 bases to trimming and J lost 2 bases; unmatched junction nucleotides: 0. CDR1 and CDR2 from the germline V gene are SGHTA and FQGTGA. The length of the CDR3 is 13 residues. In DNA form, the CDR3 reads TGTGCCAGCAGCTTAGGGACAGCCTACGAGCAGTACTTC. It specifies CASSLGTAYEQYF.

The rearrangement joins TRBV5-1 to TRBJ1-6; weak D call: TRBD1 (5 bases). V gave up 0 bases and J gave up 7 bases, with 17 bases separating them. Per the germline V gene, CDR1 is SGHRS and CDR2 is YFSETQ. The CDR3 sequence is 17 residues long. This CDR3 is CASSLAGGRQTNSPLHF. CDR3 in DNA: TGCGCCAGCAGCTTGGCAGGTGGAAGACAGACAAATTCACCCCTCCACTTT.

This rearrangement joins TRBV2 to TRBJ1-1; D remains ambiguous. V gave up 10 bases and J gave up 0 bases, with 12 bases separating them. The CDR3 loop spans 13 amino acids. The germline gives CDR1 SNHLY, CDR2 FYNNEI. The chain's CDR3 is CAITVDMNTEAFF. DNA for the CDR3: TGTGCCATCACAGTTGACATGAACACTGAAGCTTTCTTT.

There are a few counts of this clone. The rearrangement uses TRBV4-1 and TRBJ2-7; 7 bases line up with TRBD1. The CDR3 loop spans 16 amino acids. Germline trimming cut 1 base from V and 3 bases from J; bases unmatched to any gene: 9. Germline V gene data show CDR1 as MGHRA and CDR2 as YSYEKL. The CDR3 DNA follows: TGCGCCAGCAGCCAAGTGTGGGACAGCGATATCTACGAGCAGTACTTC. It specifies CASSQVWDSDIYEQYF.

The V and J genes are TRBV7-6 and TRBJ2-4, with D uncertain. Germline CDR1 SGHVS, CDR2 FNYEAQ. This CDR3 is 15 amino acids long. The V and J ends lost 2 bases and 0 bases respectively, with 8 bases between them. Written as DNA, the CDR3 is TGTGCCAGCAGCTTATCCCCCCTAGCCAAAAACATTCAGTACTTC. It encodes CASSLSPLAKNIQYF.

The rearrangement links TRBV7-2 to TRBJ2-7; D gene ambiguous. The CDR3 is 15 residues long. Germline CDR1 and CDR2: SGHTA and FQGNSA. Deletions cut 2 bases from V and 5 bases from J, with 16 bases between. The CDR3 nucleotides read TGTGCCAGCAGCTTAAGAAGCCAACCTCCCCACGAGCAGTACTTC. The encoded protein is CASSLRSQPPHEQYF.

This chain uses TRBV5-1 with TRBJ2-2; 11 nucleotides agree with TRBD1. The CDR3 sequence is 15 residues long. J was trimmed by 8 bases and V by 4 bases; bases with no gene match: 7. Germline V gene data show CDR1 as SGHRS and CDR2 as YFSETQ. The CDR3 loop reads CASSPTDRGRGELFF. The CDR3 DNA sequence: TGCGCCAGCAGCCCCACGGACAGGGGGCGAGGGGAGCTGTTTTTT.

This clone has only one observation. The chain carries TRBV2 and TRBJ2-1; 9 bases agree with TRBD2. CDR1 is SNHLY, CDR2 FYNNEI, per germline. The J segment lost 1 base and the V segment lost 5 bases, leaving 9 bases of the junction unmatched. The length of the CDR3 is 17 residues. CDR3 region: CASSLSGRGESYNEQFF. DNA of the CDR3: TGTGCCAGCAGTCTTAGCGGGAGAGGGGAATCCTACAATGAGCAGTTCTTC. Complete variable domain (other parts from reference TRBV2 and TRBJ2-1): EPEVTQTPSHQVTQMGQEVILRCVPISNHLYFYWYRQILGQKVEFLVSFYNNEISEKSEIFDDQFSVERPDGSNFTLKIRSTKLEDSAMYFCASSLSGRGESYNEQFFGPGTRLTVL.

This chain uses TRBV27 with TRBJ2-7; D ambiguous. The CDR3 spans 14 residues. Germline V gene lookup returns CDR1 MNHEY and CDR2 SMNVEV (reference sequence). Trimming took off 5 bases at V and 0 bases at J, with 11 bases between the two ends. The CDR3 spells CASSQRLSSYEQYF. The CDR3 DNA sequence: TGTGCCAGCAGTCAGCGACTGAGCTCCTACGAGCAGTACTTC.

J is TRBJ1-1 and V is TRBV2, with D possibly being TRBD1 (5 bases). V lost 8 bases to trimming and J lost 0 bases, with 16 bases between them. The CDR3 has 15 residues. The germline CDR1 and CDR2 sequences are SNHLY and FYNNEI. The CDR3 DNA sequence: TGTGCCAGCGGGAAGGAGGGGAGGATGAACACTGAAGCTTTCTTT. It yields the protein CASGKEGRMNTEAFF. The full variable domain, in which reference TRBV2 and TRBJ1-1 provide the parts outside the CDR3, is EPEVTQTPSHQVTQMGQEVILRCVPISNHLYFYWYRQILGQKVEFLVSFYNNEISEKSEIFDDQFSVERPDGSNFTLKIRSTKLEDSAMYFCASGKEGRMNTEAFFGQGTRLTVV.

The chain joins TRBV5-1 to TRBJ2-1; perhaps TRBD1 as D (6 bases). This CDR3 has 14 amino acids. V lost 5 bases to trimming and J lost 10 bases, with 19 bases between them. Germline CDR1 is SGHRS and CDR2 is YFSETQ. CDR3 sequence reads: CASSMAGAPPEQFF. Written as DNA, the CDR3 is TGCGCCAGCAGTATGGCAGGGGCCCCCCCCGAGCAGTTCTTC. Combining the CDR3 with reference TRBV5-1 and TRBJ2-1 gives the whole variable domain KAGVTQTPRYLIKTRGQQVTLSCSPISGHRSVSWYQQTPGQGLQFLFEYFSETQRNKGNFPGRFSGRQFSNSRSEMNVSTLELGDSALYLCASSMAGAPPEQFFGPGTRLTVL.

The rearrangement joins TRBV4-3 to TRBJ2-7; 8 nucleotides align to TRBD1. With V trimmed by 3 bases and J by 4 bases, 8 bases remained unmatched. Germline V lookup: CDR1 LGHNA, CDR2 YSLEER. CDR3 size: 15 residues. The CDR3 DNA sequence: TGCGCCAGCAGCCATTCCGGGACAGGAGGTTACGAGCAGTACTTC. Encoded protein: CASSHSGTGGYEQYF.

The CDR3 coding sequence is TGTGCCAGCCTTAGCGGGGGGCGGGGAGATACGCAGTATTTT. Translation gives CASLSGGRGDTQYF. The chain links TRBV28 to TRBJ2-3; 10 bases align to TRBD2. The CDR3 spans 14 residues. Germline assignment: CDR1 MDHEN and CDR2 SYDVKM. The V and J ends lost 8 bases and 5 bases, in that order; junction bases with no gene match: 7.

The genes are TRBV13 and TRBJ2-7, with 9 bases lining up with TRBD1. V lost 9 bases, J lost 2 bases, and 5 bases stayed unmatched. Germline loops: CDR1 PRHDT, CDR2 FYEKMQ (reference sequence). CDR3 length: 13 residues. CDR3 DNA sequence: TGTGCCAGTACCCGGACAGGGGCCTACGAGCAGTACTTC. Translated: CASTRTGAYEQYF.

V is TRBV28 and J is TRBJ1-4; 7 bases are shared with TRBD1. Germline CDR1 and CDR2: MDHEN and SYDVKM. The CDR3 is 15 amino acids. Trimming cost V 6 bases and J 5 bases; bases outside gene matches: 9. The CDR3 coding sequence is TGTGCCAGCAGACAGGGACAGTCTTTCAATGAAAAACTGTTTTTT. Protein product: CASRQGQSFNEKLFF.

The chain carries TRBV2 and TRBJ2-3; D perhaps matches TRBD2 (7 bases). The germline gives CDR1 SNHLY, CDR2 FYNNEI. V lost 5 bases and J lost 5, with 11 bases in between. This CDR3 spans 13 amino acids. CDR3 sequence reads: CASSWGGGDTQYF. The CDR3 DNA reads TGTGCCAGCAGTTGGGGGGGCGGAGATACGCAGTATTTT.

The chain joins TRBV5-4 to TRBJ2-3; weak D call: TRBD1 (6 bases). V lost 4 bases, J lost 2 bases, and 11 bases lay in between. Germline lookup yields CDR1 SGHNT and CDR2 YYREEE (reference sequence). The length of the CDR3 is 14 residues. The CDR3 DNA is TGTGCCAGCAGCACCTGGACAGTCACAGATACGCAGTATTTT. Its translation: CASSTWTVTDTQYF.

This clone has a handful of counts. The chain uses TRBV6-5 and TRBJ2-7, with 7 bases matching TRBD2. The length of the CDR3 is 14 residues. V was clipped by 6 bases and J by 3 bases; unmatched bases: 8. Per germline, CDR1 MNHEY and CDR2 SVGAGI. The chain's CDR3 is CASSFAPGGYEQYF. Here the CDR3 DNA reads TGTGCCAGCAGCTTCGCTCCGGGGGGCTACGAGCAGTACTTC.

The chain uses TRBV9 and TRBJ2-5, with 7 bases identical to TRBD1. Germline CDR1 SGDLS, CDR2 YYNGEE. This CDR3 is built from 14 residues. V gave up 3 bases and J gave up 5 bases; unmatched junction bases: 7. The CDR3 loop is CASSGRGLKETQYF. The CDR3, as DNA: TGTGCCAGCAGCGGAAGGGGGCTGAAGGAGACCCAGTACTTC.

The chain carries TRBV27 and TRBJ2-7, with 9 nucleotides matching TRBD2. The length of the CDR3 is 13 residues. The germline V gene has CDR1 MNHEY and CDR2 SMNVEV (reference sequence). Trimming cost V 6 bases and J 6 bases; bases outside gene matches: 6. CDR3 loop: CASRSGLASEQYF. CDR3 coding DNA: TGTGCCAGCAGGTCGGGACTAGCATCCGAGCAGTACTTC.